This T cell receptor (beta chain) was sequenced during a study of blood T cell repertoires in COVID-19. Overall study: Material from acute and convalescent COVID-19 was sourced from the United States, Italy and Spain. From T cells, B-cell-depleted T cells, or PBMCs came the material, which was cDNA or gDNA.

In the original analysis: Amplification from reference gene primers served as the basis for estimated nucleated cell counts. Produced via immunoSEQ multiplex PCR; TCRdb's table is partial and in-frame only. D and trimming come from the DNA, and the V and J calls and clone size come from that table. The repertoire holds fewer than 35,000 clones, with over 75% as singletons. Germline trimming cut 2 bases from V and 0 bases from J; bases unmatched to any gene: 0. This CDR3 has 15 amino acids. Germline CDR1 and CDR2: SGHRS and YFSETQ. This TCR was sampled from a man between 60 and 70 years old with active COVID-19. This chain joins TRBV5-1 and TRBJ2-1; 9 nucleotides align to TRBD2. Sequences were obtained from peripheral blood. CDR3 protein: CASSFSGSSYNEQFF. CDR3 sequence (DNA): TGCGCCAGCAGCTTTAGCGGGAGCTCCTACAATGAGCAGTTCTTC. Supplemented by reference TRBV5-1 and TRBJ2-1, the full variable domain reads KAGVTQTPRYLIKTRGQQVTLSCSPISGHRSVSWYQQTPGQGLQFLFEYFSETQRNKGNFPGRFSGRQFSNSRSEMNVSTLELGDSALYLCASSFSGSSYNEQFFGPGTRLTVL.